This record looks at one T cell receptor (beta chain) sequence and its context. CDR1 is MNHNY, CDR2 SVGAGI, per germline (reference sequence). The CDR3 extends over 14 amino acids. V trimming: 2 bases; J trimming: 10 bases; junction bases outside the gene matches: 5. Clones were read by immunoSEQ multiplex PCR, and TCRdb kept only the in-frame ones, dropping some. In the table there are just under 250,000 clones, about 86% of which are singletons. The data belong to a study of blood T cell repertoires in COVID-19. Sequenced sample: peripheral blood. The source of this sequence is a woman aged 25 to 45 who had recovered from COVID-19. This sequence joins TRBV6-6 and TRBJ1-6, with 7 bases aligning to TRBD1. The CDR3 reads CASSYPDRVSPLHF. CDR3 DNA: TGTGCCAGCAGTTACCCCGACAGGGTCTCACCCCTCCACTTT.